Shown below are 5 T cell receptor beta chains from a single sample sequenced in a study of cytomegalovirus exposure and HLA in healthy donors. The PCR used 60 Vbeta and 13 Jbeta primers. Produced via immunoSEQ multiplex PCR; TCRdb's table is partial and in-frame only. The repertoire has over 150,000 clones, 70% to 90% of them found once; the top ten carry over 5%. The sample taken for sequencing was PBMCs. The source of these receptors is a woman aged 40 to 55 in good health and CMV-seropositive.

The gene calls are TRBV4-1 and TRBJ2-2; a possible D gene is TRBD2 (5 bases). Trimming took off 4 bases at V and 4 bases at J, with 13 bases between the two ends. Germline V CDR1 and CDR2: MGHRA, YSYEKL. The length of the CDR3 is 15 residues. The DNA for the CDR3 is TGCGCCAGCAGCCCCTATATCCGGGGCACCGGGGAGCTGTTTTTT. Residues: CASSPYIRGTGELFF.

On this clone: Other DNA sequences in this sample translate to the same CDR3. This chain uses TRBV5-1 with TRBJ2-3, with TRBD2 identical over 9 bases. The J segment lost 0 bases and the V segment lost 4 bases, leaving 0 bases of the junction unmatched. CDR3 length equals 14 residues. Germline V gene data show CDR1 as SGHRS and CDR2 as YFSETQ. The chain's CDR3 is CASSLAGSTDTQYF. CDR3 coding DNA: TGCGCCAGCAGCCTAGCGGGAAGCACAGATACGCAGTATTTT. Together with reference TRBV5-1 and TRBJ2-3, the CDR3 gives the full variable domain: KAGVTQTPRYLIKTRGQQVTLSCSPISGHRSVSWYQQTPGQGLQFLFEYFSETQRNKGNFPGRFSGRQFSNSRSEMNVSTLELGDSALYLCASSLAGSTDTQYFGPGTRLTVL.

CDR3 bases: TGCGCCAGCAGCGACGCTAGCGGAGCCTACCAAGAGACCCAGTACTTC. It translates to CASSDASGAYQETQYF. V and J are TRBV5-1 and TRBJ2-5; the match to TRBD2 covers 7 bases. Germline V gene lookup returns CDR1 SGHRS and CDR2 YFSETQ. V lost 4 bases to trimming and J lost 0 bases; unmatched junction nucleotides: 9. The CDR3 loop spans 16 amino acids.

The CDR3 DNA sequence: TGTGCCAGCAGTCCTACTAGCGGTTCCTACAATGAGCAGTTCTTC. Protein: CASSPTSGSYNEQFF. The V and J genes are TRBV6-5 and TRBJ2-1; TRBD2 agrees at 8 bases. The CDR3 runs to 15 residues. Per germline, CDR1 MNHEY and CDR2 SVGAGI. J gave up 1 base and V 5 bases, and 4 bases lay outside the gene matches.

For the CDR3, the DNA is TGTGCCGCCGGGACTAGCGGACCCCGGGGGTACAATGAGCAGTTCTTC. Protein sequence: CAAGTSGPRGYNEQFF. The chain joins TRBV10-3 to TRBJ2-1; 11 bases align to TRBD2. Germline V lookup: CDR1 ENHRY, CDR2 SYGVKD. The V segment lost 11 bases and the J segment 4 bases; nucleotides outside the gene matches: 13. This CDR3 spans 16 amino acids.